The source of this TCR beta chain is a study of cytomegalovirus exposure and HLA in healthy donors. On the study more broadly: Ancestry clustering placed 81% of around 400 genotyped donors in the Caucasian-associated cluster.

This PCR relied on a set of 60 Vbeta primers and 13 Jbeta primers. TCRdb's copy holds only in-frame clones and misses some; the assay was immunoSEQ multiplex PCR. The sample contains approximately 90,000 clones, roughly 63% of which appear only once. V lost 2 bases, J lost 7 bases, and 6 bases lay in between. CDR3 length: 12 amino acids. Germline V gene data show CDR1 as MNHEY and CDR2 as SVGAGI. The sequenced material came from PBMCs. The chain employs TRBV6-5 and TRBJ1-5; D gene uncertain. The receptor was isolated from a woman aged 25 to 45 in good health and CMV-seronegative. The CDR3 DNA sequence: TGTGCCAGCAGTTACAGCGGACAGCCCCAGCATTTT. Translated: CASSYSGQPQHF.